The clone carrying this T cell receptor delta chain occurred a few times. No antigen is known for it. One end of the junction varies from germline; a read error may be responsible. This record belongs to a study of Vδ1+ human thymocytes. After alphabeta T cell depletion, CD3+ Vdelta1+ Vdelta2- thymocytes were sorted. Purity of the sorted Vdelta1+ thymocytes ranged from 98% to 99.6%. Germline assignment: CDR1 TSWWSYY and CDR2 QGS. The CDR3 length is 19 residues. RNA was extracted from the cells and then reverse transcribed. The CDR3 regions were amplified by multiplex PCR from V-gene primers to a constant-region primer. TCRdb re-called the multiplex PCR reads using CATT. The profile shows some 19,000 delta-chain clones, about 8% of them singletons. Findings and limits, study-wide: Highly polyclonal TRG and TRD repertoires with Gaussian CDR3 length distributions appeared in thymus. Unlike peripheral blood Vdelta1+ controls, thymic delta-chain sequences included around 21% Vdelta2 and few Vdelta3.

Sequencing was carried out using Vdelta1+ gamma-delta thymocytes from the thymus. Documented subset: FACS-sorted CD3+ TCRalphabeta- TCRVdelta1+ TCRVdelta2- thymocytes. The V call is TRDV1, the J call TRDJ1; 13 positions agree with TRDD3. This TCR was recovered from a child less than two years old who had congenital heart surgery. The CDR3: CALGEPSYWGIRGTDKLIF. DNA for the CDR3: TGTGCTCTTGGGGAACCTTCCTACTGGGGGATACGCGGCACCGATAAGCTCATCTTT.